This T cell receptor (beta chain) stems from a study of PD-1 blockade in classical Hodgkin lymphoma. Every patient experienced relapse after autologous stem cell transplantation, and brentuximab vedotin exposure varied. Generated by immunoSEQ multiplex PCR, the TCRdb table keeps only in-frame clones and is missing some. The sample contains over 10,000 clones, approximately 92% of which appear only once. CDR3 length: 13 amino acids. Germline V CDR1 and CDR2: MDHEN, SYDVKM. The V gene lost 6 bases and the J gene lost 4 bases, with 12 bases spanning the gap. Source: peripheral blood mononuclear cells (PBMCs), taken at baseline. The V call is TRBV28, the J call TRBJ1-2; D gene uncertain. The TCR comes from a human donor with classical Hodgkin lymphoma. In DNA, the CDR3 is TGTGCCAGCAGACCCTTGGACTTCTATGGCTACACCTTC. Protein product: CASRPLDFYGYTF.